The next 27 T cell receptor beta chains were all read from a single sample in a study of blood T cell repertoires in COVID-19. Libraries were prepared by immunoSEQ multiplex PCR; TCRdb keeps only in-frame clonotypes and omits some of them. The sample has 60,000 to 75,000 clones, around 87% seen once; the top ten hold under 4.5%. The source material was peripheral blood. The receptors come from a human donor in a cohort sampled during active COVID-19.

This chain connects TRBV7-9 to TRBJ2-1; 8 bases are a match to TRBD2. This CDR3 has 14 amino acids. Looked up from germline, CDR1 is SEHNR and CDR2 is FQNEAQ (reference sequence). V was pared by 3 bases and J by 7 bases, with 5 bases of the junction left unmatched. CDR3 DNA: TGTGCCAGCAGCTTGACGGGAGGGGGTAATGAGCAGTTCTTC. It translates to CASSLTGGGNEQFF.

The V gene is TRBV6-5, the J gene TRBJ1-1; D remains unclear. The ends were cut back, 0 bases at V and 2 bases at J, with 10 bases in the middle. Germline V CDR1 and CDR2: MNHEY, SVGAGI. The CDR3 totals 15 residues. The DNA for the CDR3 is TGTGCCAGCAGTTACTCAGAGGGAACTAACACTGAAGCTTTCTTT. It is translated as CASSYSEGTNTEAFF.

In DNA, the CDR3 is TGTGCCTGGATGCCAGGGGGCGGCTACACCTTC. This sequence encodes CAWMPGGGYTF. The chain couples TRBV30 to TRBJ1-2, with 8 nucleotides matching TRBD1. The CDR3 is 11 residues long. From germline, CDR1 is GTSNPN and CDR2 SVGIG (reference sequence). J was trimmed by 8 bases and V by 4 bases; bases with no gene match: 3.

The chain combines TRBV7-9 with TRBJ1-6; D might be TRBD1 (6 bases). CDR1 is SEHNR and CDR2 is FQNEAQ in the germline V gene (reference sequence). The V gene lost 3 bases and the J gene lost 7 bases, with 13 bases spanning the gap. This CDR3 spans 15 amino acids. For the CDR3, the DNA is TGTGCCAGCAGCTTGGCTGGGGGCGAAAATTCACCCCTCCACTTT. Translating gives CASSLAGGENSPLHF.

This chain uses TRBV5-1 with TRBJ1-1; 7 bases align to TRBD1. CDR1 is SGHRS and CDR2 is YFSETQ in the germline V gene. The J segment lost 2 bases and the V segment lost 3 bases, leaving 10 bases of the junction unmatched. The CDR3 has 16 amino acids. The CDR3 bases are TGCGCCAGCAGCTCATCAAGACAGGGCGCTAACACTGAAGCTTTCTTT. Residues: CASSSSRQGANTEAFF.

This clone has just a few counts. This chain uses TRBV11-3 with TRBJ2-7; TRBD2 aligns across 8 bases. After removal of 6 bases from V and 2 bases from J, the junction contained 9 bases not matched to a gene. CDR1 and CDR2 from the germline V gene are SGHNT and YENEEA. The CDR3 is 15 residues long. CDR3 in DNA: TGTGCCAGCAGTTCTGGGCGGGGGGCCCCCTACGAGCAGTACTTC. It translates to CASSSGRGAPYEQYF.

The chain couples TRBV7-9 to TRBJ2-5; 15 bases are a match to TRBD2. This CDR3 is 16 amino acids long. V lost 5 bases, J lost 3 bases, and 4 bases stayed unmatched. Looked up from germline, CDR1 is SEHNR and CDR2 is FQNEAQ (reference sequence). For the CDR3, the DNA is TGTGCCAGCAGCCGGACTAGCGGGGGGGCAGAAGAGACCCAGTACTTC. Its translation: CASSRTSGGAEETQYF.

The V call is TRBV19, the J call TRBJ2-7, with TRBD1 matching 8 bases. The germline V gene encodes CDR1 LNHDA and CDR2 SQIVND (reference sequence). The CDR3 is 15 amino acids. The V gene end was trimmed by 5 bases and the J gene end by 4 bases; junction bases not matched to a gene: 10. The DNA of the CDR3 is TGTGCCAGTAGTCCTCGACAGGGGTGGAGTTACGAGCAGTACTTC. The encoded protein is CASSPRQGWSYEQYF.

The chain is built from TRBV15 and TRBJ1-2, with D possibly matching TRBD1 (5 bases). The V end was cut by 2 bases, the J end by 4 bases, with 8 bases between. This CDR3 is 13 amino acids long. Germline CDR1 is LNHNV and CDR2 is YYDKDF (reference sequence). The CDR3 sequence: CATSRPGLYGYTF. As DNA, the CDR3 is TGTGCCACCAGCAGACCAGGGCTCTATGGCTACACCTTC.

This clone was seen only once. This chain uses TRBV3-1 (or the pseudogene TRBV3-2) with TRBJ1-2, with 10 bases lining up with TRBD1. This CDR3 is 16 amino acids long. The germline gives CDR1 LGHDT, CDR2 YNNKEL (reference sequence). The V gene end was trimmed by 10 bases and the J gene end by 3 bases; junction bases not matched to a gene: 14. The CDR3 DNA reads TGTGCCACGCCGGGACAGGGGAACTTCGGGGACTATGGCTACACCTTC. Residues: CATPGQGNFGDYGYTF.

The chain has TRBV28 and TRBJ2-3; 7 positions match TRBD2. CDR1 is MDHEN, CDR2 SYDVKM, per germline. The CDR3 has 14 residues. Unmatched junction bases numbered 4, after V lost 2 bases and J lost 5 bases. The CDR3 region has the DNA TGTGCCAGCAGTTTAGGCGGGAGCGGAGATACGCAGTATTTT. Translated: CASSLGGSGDTQYF.

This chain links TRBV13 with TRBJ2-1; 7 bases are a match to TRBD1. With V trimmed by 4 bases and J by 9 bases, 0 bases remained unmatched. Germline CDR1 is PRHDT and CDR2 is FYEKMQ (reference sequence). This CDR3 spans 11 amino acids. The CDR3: CASSWTGEQFF. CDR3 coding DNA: TGTGCCAGCAGCTGGACAGGTGAGCAGTTCTTC.

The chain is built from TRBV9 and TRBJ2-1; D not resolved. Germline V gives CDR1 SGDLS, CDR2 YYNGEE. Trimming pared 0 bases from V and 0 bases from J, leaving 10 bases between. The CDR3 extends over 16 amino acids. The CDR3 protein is CASSVAAASSYNEQFF. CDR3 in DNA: TGTGCCAGCAGCGTAGCGGCGGCGAGCTCCTACAATGAGCAGTTCTTC.

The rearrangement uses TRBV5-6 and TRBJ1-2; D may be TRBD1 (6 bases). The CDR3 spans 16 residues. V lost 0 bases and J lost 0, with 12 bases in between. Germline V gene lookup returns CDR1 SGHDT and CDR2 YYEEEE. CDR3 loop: CASSLVPTGPNYGYTF. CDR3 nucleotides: TGTGCCAGCAGCTTGGTCCCGACAGGCCCTAACTATGGCTACACCTTC.

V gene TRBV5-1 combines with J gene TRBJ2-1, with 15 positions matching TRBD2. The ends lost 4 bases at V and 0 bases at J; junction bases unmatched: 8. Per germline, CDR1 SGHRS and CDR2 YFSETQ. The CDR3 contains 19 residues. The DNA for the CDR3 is TGCGCCAGCAGCACGAGGACTAGCGGGGGGGCCAGCTCCTACAATGAGCAGTTCTTC. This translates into CASSTRTSGGASSYNEQFF.

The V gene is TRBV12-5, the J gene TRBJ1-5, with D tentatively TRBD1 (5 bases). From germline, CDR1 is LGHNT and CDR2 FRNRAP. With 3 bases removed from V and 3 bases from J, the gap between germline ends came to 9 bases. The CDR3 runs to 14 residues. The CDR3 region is CASGLTRDNQPQHF. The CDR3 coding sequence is TGTGCTAGTGGTTTAACCAGGGACAATCAGCCCCAGCATTTT.

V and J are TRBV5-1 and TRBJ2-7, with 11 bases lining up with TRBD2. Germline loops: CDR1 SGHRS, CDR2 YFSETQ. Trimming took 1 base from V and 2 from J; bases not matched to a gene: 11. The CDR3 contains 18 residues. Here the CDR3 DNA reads TGCGCCAGCAGCTTGTCACTAGCGGGAGTTCCATCCACCTACGAGCAGTACTTC. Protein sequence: CASSLSLAGVPSTYEQYF.

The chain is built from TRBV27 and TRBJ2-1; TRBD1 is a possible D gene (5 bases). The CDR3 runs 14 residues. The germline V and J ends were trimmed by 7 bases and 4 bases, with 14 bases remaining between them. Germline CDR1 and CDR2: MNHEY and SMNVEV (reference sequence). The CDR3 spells CASTPDDSYNEQFF. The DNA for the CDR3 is TGTGCCAGCACCCCCGACGACAGTTACAATGAGCAGTTCTTC.

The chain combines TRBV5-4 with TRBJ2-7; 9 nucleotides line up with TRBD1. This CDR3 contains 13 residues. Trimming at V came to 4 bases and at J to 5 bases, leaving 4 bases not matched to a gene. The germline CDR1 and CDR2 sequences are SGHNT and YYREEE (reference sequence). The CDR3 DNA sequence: TGTGCCAGCAGCCGGACAGGGGTTGACGAGCAGTACTTC. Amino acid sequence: CASSRTGVDEQYF.

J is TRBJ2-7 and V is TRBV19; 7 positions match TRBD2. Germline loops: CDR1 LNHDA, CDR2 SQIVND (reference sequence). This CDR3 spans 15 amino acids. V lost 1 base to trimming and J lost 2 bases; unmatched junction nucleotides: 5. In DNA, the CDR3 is TGTGCCAGTAGTATAGGTGGCGGGGGAACCTACGAGCAGTACTTC. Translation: CASSIGGGGTYEQYF.

CDR3 sequence (DNA): TGTGCCAGCAGTTTGGGACTGAACTCTGGAAACACCATATATTTT. As protein: CASSLGLNSGNTIYF. The rearrangement joins TRBV6-5 to TRBJ1-3, with TRBD1 as a possible D gene (5 bases). V was clipped by 4 bases and J by 0 bases, with 10 bases between them. This CDR3 spans 15 amino acids. Per germline, CDR1 MNHEY and CDR2 SVGAGI.

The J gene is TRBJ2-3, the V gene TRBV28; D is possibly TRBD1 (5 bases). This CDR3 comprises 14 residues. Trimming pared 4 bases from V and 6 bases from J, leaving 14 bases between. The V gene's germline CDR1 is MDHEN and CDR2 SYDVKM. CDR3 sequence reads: CASSSLQGTDTQYF. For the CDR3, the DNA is TGTGCCAGCAGTTCGCTTCAGGGAACTGATACGCAGTATTTT. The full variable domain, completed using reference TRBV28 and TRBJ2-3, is DVKVTQSSRYLVKRTGEKVFLECVQDMDHENMFWYRQDPGLGLRLIYFSYDVKMKEKGDIPEGYSVSREKKERFSLILESASTNQTSMYLCASSSLQGTDTQYFGPGTRLTVL.

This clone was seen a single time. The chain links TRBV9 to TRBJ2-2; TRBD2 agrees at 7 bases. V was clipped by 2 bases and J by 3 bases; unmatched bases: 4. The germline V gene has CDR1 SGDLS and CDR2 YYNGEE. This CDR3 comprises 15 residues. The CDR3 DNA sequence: TGTGCCAGCAGCGTCGAGGGAGGGGACACCGGGGAGCTGTTTTTT. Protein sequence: CASSVEGGDTGELFF.

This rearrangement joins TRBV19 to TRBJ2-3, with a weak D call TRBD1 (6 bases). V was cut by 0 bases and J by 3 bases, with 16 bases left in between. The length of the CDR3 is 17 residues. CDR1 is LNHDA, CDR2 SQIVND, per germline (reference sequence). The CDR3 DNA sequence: TGTGCCAGTAGTATAGATACAGGTGGGGGCCAGACAGATACGCAGTATTTT. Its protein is CASSIDTGGGQTDTQYF.

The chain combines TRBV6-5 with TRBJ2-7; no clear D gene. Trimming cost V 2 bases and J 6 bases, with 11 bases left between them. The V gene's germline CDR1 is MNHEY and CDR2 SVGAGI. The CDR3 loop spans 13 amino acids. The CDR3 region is CASSYGLGAEQYF. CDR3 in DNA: TGTGCCAGCAGTTACGGCCTAGGAGCCGAGCAGTACTTC.

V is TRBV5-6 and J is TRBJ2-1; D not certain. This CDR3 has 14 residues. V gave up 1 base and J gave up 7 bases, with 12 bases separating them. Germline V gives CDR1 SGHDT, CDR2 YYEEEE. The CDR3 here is CASSLLVLLNEQFF. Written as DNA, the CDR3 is TGTGCCAGCAGCTTGTTAGTACTGCTTAATGAGCAGTTCTTC.

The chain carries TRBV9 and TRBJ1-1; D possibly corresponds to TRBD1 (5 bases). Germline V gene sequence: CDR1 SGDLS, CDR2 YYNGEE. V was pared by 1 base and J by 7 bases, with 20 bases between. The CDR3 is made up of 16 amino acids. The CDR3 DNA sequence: TGTGCCAGCAGCGTACCCGCAGGGTCCGGACATATTGAAGCTTTCTTT. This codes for CASSVPAGSGHIEAFF.